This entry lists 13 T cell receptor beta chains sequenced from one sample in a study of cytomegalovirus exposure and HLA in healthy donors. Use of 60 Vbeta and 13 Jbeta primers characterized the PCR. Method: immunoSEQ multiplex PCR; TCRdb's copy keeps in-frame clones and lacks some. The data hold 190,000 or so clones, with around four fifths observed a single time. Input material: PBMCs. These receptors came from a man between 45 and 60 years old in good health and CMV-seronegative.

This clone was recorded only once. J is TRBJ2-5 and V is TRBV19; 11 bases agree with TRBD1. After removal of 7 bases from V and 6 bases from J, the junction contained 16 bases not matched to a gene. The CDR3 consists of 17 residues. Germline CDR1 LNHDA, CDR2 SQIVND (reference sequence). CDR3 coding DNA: TGTGCCAGTAATGGGGACAGGGGGTCAACTAGTATGAAGACCCAGTACTTC. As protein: CASNGDRGSTSMKTQYF.

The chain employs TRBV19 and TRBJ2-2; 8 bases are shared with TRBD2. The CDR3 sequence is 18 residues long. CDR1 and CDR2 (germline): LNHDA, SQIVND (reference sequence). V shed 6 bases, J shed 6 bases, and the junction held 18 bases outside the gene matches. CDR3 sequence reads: CASSPWGSGLAASGELFF. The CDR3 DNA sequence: TGTGCCAGTAGCCCGTGGGGTTCTGGACTAGCAGCTTCCGGGGAGCTGTTTTTT.

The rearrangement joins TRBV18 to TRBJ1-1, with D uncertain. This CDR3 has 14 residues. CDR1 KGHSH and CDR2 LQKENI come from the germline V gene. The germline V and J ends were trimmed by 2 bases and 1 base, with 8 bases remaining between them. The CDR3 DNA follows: TGTGCCAGCTCACCAACTCTCTCGAACACTGAAGCTTTCTTT. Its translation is CASSPTLSNTEAFF.

CDR3 DNA: TGCGCCAGCAGTTCTAGGTGGGGCAGGAAAGCTTTCTTT. It encodes CASSSRWGRKAFF. The chain recombines TRBV23-1 with TRBJ1-1; possibly TRBD1 for D (5 bases). TRBV23-1 is filed as an ORF, its function uncertain. This CDR3 spans 13 amino acids. V was pared by 5 bases and J by 9 bases, with 16 bases between.

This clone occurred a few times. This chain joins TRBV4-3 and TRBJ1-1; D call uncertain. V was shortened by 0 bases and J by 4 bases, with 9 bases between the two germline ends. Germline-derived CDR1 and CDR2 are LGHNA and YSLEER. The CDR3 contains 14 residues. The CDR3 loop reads CASSQDMRVTEAFF. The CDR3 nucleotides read TGCGCCAGCAGCCAAGATATGAGGGTCACTGAAGCTTTCTTT.

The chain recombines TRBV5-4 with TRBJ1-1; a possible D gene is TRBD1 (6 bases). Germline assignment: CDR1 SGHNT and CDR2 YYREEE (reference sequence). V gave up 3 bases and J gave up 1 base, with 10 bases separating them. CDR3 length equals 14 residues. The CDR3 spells CASSWKQGNTEAFF. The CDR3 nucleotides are TGTGCCAGCAGCTGGAAACAGGGGAACACTGAAGCTTTCTTT.

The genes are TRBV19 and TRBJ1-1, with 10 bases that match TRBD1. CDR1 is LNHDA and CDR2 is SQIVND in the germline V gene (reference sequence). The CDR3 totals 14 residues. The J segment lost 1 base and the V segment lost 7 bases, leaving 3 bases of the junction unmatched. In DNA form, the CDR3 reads TGTGCCAGTAAGACAGGGGGCACGAACACTGAAGCTTTCTTT. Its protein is CASKTGGTNTEAFF.

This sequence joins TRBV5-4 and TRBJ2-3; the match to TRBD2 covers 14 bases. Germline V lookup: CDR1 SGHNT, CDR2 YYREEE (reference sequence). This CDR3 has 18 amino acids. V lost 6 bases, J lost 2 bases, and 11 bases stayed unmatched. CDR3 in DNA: TGTGCCAGCAACCCAGGGACTAGCGGGGGTAAGCACACAGATACGCAGTATTTT. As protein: CASNPGTSGGKHTDTQYF.

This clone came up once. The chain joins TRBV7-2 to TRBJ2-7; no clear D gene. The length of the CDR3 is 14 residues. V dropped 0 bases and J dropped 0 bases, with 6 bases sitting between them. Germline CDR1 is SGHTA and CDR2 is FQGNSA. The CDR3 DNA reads TGTGCCAGCAGCTTAGCGACATCCTCCTACGAGCAGTACTTC. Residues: CASSLATSSYEQYF.

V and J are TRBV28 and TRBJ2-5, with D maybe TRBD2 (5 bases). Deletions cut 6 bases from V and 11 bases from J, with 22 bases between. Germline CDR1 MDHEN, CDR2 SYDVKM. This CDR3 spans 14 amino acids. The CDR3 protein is CASRHRAGSTEQYF. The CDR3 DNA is TGTGCCAGCAGGCACCGGGCGGGTTCTACGGAGCAGTACTTC.

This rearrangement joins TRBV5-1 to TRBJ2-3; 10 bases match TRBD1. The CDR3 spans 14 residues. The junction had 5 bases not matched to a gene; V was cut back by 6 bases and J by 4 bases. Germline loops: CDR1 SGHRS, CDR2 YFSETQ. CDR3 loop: CASTRDRGSDTQYF. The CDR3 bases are TGCGCCAGCACCAGGGACAGGGGATCAGATACGCAGTATTTT.

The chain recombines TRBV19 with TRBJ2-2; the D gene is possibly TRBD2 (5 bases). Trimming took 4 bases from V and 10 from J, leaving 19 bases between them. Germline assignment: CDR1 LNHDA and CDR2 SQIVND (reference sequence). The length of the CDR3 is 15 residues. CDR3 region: CASSRGTSLSVELFF. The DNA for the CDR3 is TGTGCCAGTAGTAGGGGTACTAGTCTTTCCGTGGAGCTGTTTTTT.

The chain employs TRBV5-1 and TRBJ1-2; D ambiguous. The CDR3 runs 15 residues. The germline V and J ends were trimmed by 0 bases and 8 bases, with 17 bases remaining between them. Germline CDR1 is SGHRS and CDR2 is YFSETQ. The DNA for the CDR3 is TGCGCCAGCAGCTTGGTTGCAGGAAGTTCTATGGGCTACACCTTC. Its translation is CASSLVAGSSMGYTF.